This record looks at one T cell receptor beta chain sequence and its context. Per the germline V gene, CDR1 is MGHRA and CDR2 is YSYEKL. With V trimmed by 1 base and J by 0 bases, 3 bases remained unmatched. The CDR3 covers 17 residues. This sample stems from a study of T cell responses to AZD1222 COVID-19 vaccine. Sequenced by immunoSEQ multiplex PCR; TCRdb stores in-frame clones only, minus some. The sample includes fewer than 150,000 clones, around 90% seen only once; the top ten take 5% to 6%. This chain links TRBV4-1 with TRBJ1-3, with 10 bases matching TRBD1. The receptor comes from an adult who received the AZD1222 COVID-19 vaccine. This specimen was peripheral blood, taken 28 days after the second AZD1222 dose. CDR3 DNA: TGCGCCAGCAGCCAAGTTAGGACAGGGGGCTCTGGAAACACCATATATTTT. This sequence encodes CASSQVRTGGSGNTIYF.